The 20 T cell receptor beta chains below were found in one sample sequenced in a study of persistence of HIV-infected CD4 T cells. Their antigens are not known. An overlapping HIV-1 Gag peptide pool stimulated these cells at 1 ug/peptide/mL. Sorting of responding CD4+ T cells relied on upregulated CD40 ligand together with CD69. The libraries were made with immunoSEQ version 4 in survey mode. The table came from immunoSEQ multiplex PCR; TCRdb's copy has only in-frame clones and leaves some out. The data show 19,000 or so clones, roughly two thirds seen once. This sample comprised CD4+ T cells sorted from PBMCs after approximately 19-hour stimulation, obtained from a patient who received antiretroviral therapy. These receptors all stem from an adult woman with HIV who was CMV-seropositive.

This clone was found a few times. The V gene is TRBV5-1, the J gene TRBJ2-6; D call uncertain. V lost 0 bases to trimming and J lost 0 bases, with 1 base between them. CDR1 is SGHRS, CDR2 YFSETQ, per germline. The CDR3 is made up of 14 amino acids. In nucleotides, the CDR3 is TGCGCCAGCAGCTTGGTCTCTGGGGCCAACGTCCTGACTTTC. This encodes CASSLVSGANVLTF. Using reference TRBV5-1 and TRBJ2-6 for the parts outside the CDR3, the full variable domain is KAGVTQTPRYLIKTRGQQVTLSCSPISGHRSVSWYQQTPGQGLQFLFEYFSETQRNKGNFPGRFSGRQFSNSRSEMNVSTLELGDSALYLCASSLVSGANVLTFGAGSRLTVL.

The chain carries TRBV19 and TRBJ1-1; D not certain. V shed 7 bases and J shed 0 bases, with 9 bases lying between them. The CDR3 totals 13 residues. Germline V gene lookup returns CDR1 LNHDA and CDR2 SQIVND (reference sequence). CDR3 residues: CASNLGLNTEAFF. DNA of the CDR3: TGTGCCAGTAATTTAGGGTTGAACACTGAAGCTTTCTTT.

The chain combines TRBV12-3 or TRBV12-4 with TRBJ2-3, with D maybe TRBD1 (6 bases). The CDR3 length is 13 residues. Trimming took 3 bases from V and 4 from J, leaving 8 bases between them. The CDR3 DNA sequence: TGTGCCAGCAGTTTGCAGGGGTCAGATACGCAGTATTTT. Its translation: CASSLQGSDTQYF.

By share, this clone counts as medium-sized. The chain recombines TRBV30 with TRBJ1-4; possible D gene TRBD1, 6 bases. This CDR3 is built from 13 residues. The germline CDR1 and CDR2 sequences are GTSNPN and SVGIG (reference sequence). The V gene lost 1 base and the J gene lost 13 bases, with 16 bases spanning the gap. CDR3 loop: CAWSADRRGALFF. CDR3 DNA: TGTGCCTGGAGTGCGGATCGGCGGGGGGCACTGTTTTTT.

The V and J genes are TRBV30 and TRBJ1-2, with 11 nucleotides matching TRBD1. The CDR3 runs to 16 residues. Germline assignment: CDR1 GTSNPN and CDR2 SVGIG (reference sequence). The J segment lost 4 bases and the V segment lost 0 bases, leaving 7 bases of the junction unmatched. The CDR3 bases are TGTGCCTGGAGTGTATCTAGGACAGGGGGCAGCTATGGCTACACCTTC. It encodes CAWSVSRTGGSYGYTF.

The V call is TRBV6-2 or TRBV6-3, the J call TRBJ1-2, with D perhaps matching TRBD1 (5 bases). The CDR3 runs 16 residues. Germline lookup yields CDR1 MNHEY and CDR2 SVGEGT. Deletions cut 2 bases from V and 4 bases from J, with 17 bases between. CDR3 amino acids: CASSYPKGPGTYGYTF. The CDR3 DNA reads as TGTGCCAGCAGTTACCCGAAGGGGCCAGGAACCTATGGCTACACCTTC.

This clone was counted only a few times. Written as DNA, the CDR3 is TGTGCCAGCAGCCAAGTGGGCAGCACTAATCAGCCCCAGCATTTT. It codes for CASSQVGSTNQPQHF. The rearrangement links TRBV4-2 to TRBJ1-5; D is ambiguous. The V end was cut by 1 base, the J end by 4 bases, with 11 bases between. CDR1 and CDR2 from the germline V gene are LGHNA and YNFKEQ. The CDR3 sequence is 15 residues long.

The rearrangement links TRBV5-1 to TRBJ1-2; 10 bases map to TRBD1. V trimming: 4 bases; J trimming: 4 bases; junction bases outside the gene matches: 7. CDR3 length: 15 residues. Germline values: CDR1 SGHRS, CDR2 YFSETQ. CDR3 in amino acids: CASSPGTGESYGYTF. The DNA for the CDR3 is TGCGCCAGCAGCCCTGGGACAGGGGAGAGCTATGGCTACACCTTC.

This sequence joins TRBV19 and TRBJ1-5, with 8 bases aligning to TRBD1. The CDR3 sequence is 13 residues long. Germline CDR1 reads LNHDA; CDR2 reads SQIVND (reference sequence). After removal of 8 bases from V and 5 bases from J, the junction contained 5 bases not matched to a gene. The CDR3 protein is CASGQGRDQPQHF. The CDR3 coding sequence is TGTGCCAGTGGACAGGGTAGGGATCAGCCCCAGCATTTT.

The chain carries TRBV5-1 and TRBJ1-2; 7 nucleotides match TRBD1. V gave up 4 bases and J gave up 2 bases; unmatched junction bases: 8. CDR3 length: 15 residues. The germline CDR1 and CDR2 sequences are SGHRS and YFSETQ. The CDR3 DNA is TGCGCCAGCAGCCCGAGGGCGACAGGGAACTATGGCTACACCTTC. Its translation is CASSPRATGNYGYTF.

This rearrangement joins TRBV19 to TRBJ1-1; 9 positions match TRBD1. V gave up 5 bases and J gave up 9 bases; unmatched junction bases: 10. Per germline, CDR1 LNHDA and CDR2 SQIVND (reference sequence). This CDR3 region has 14 residues. The CDR3 here is CASSVAIGQGKAFF. The CDR3 bases are TGTGCCAGTAGTGTAGCAATCGGACAGGGGAAAGCTTTCTTT.

The rearrangement uses TRBV6-5 and TRBJ1-1; tentative D call: TRBD1 (6 bases). V lost 6 bases to trimming and J lost 5 bases, with 13 bases between them. The CDR3 totals 13 residues. Looked up from germline, CDR1 is MNHEY and CDR2 is SVGAGI. The CDR3 region is CASRHNRDTEAFF. In DNA, the CDR3 is TGTGCCAGCAGACACAACAGGGATACTGAAGCTTTCTTT.

The rearrangement joins TRBV7-3 to TRBJ1-1; D is uncertain. From germline, CDR1 is SGHTA and CDR2 FQGTGA. CDR3 size: 14 residues. V lost 6 bases and J lost 4, with 15 bases in between. The CDR3 nucleotides read TGTGCCAGCAGTCCCAGTCGCTCGGGCACTGAAGCTTTCTTT. This gives the protein CASSPSRSGTEAFF.

This clone appeared once. V usage is TRBV7-9 and J usage is TRBJ1-4; D unresolved. This CDR3 is 14 amino acids long. Trimming cost V 0 bases and J 8 bases, with 10 bases left between them. Germline CDR1 is SEHNR and CDR2 is FQNEAQ (reference sequence). The CDR3 reads CASSLAMAGEKLFF. CDR3 in DNA: TGTGCCAGCAGCTTAGCTATGGCGGGCGAAAAACTGTTTTTT. The whole variable domain, remainder taken from reference TRBV7-9 and TRBJ1-4, is DTGVSQNPRHKITKRGQNVTFRCDPISEHNRLYWYRQTLGQGPEFLTYFQNEAQLEKSRLLSDRFSAERPKGSFSTLEIQRTEQGDSAMYLCASSLAMAGEKLFFGSGTQLSVL.

This clone occurred once. This rearrangement joins TRBV19 to TRBJ1-2; D is ambiguous. Germline V gene lookup returns CDR1 LNHDA and CDR2 SQIVND (reference sequence). V was pared by 1 base and J by 4 bases, with 10 bases between. This CDR3 comprises 14 residues. In nucleotides, the CDR3 is TGTGCCAGTAGTATAGCTCAGGCGAGCTATGGCTACACCTTC. Amino acid sequence: CASSIAQASYGYTF.

This clone has only a few counts. The V and J genes are TRBV5-6 and TRBJ1-3, with a possible D match to TRBD1 (6 bases). Germline V gene lookup returns CDR1 SGHDT and CDR2 YYEEEE. With 4 bases removed from V and 0 bases from J, the gap between germline ends came to 17 bases. The CDR3 contains 17 residues. The CDR3 DNA sequence: TGTGCCAGCAGCACCTGGGACACACGACTCTCTGGAAACACCATATATTTT. Translating it yields CASSTWDTRLSGNTIYF.

V usage is TRBV2 and J usage is TRBJ2-7; D is possibly TRBD1 (7 bases). CDR3 length equals 19 residues. The germline CDR1 and CDR2 sequences are SNHLY and FYNNEI. The V end lost 2 bases, the J end lost 0 bases, and 23 bases lay between the germline ends. CDR3 sequence (DNA): TGTGCCAGCAGTGAAAGGGGGCGGGCTCTAGCGACAAACTCCTACGAGCAGTACTTC. It codes for CASSERGRALATNSYEQYF.

The chain recombines TRBV9 with TRBJ1-3, with 7 nucleotides matching TRBD1. With 4 bases clipped from V and 3 bases from J, the junction kept 4 bases outside the gene matches. Germline CDR1 reads SGDLS; CDR2 reads YYNGEE. CDR3 length: 14 amino acids. The CDR3 nucleotides are TGTGCCAGCAGCTCACAGGGGCTTGGAAACACCATATATTTT. Its protein is CASSSQGLGNTIYF.

The rearrangement links TRBV5-1 to TRBJ1-2; D is unclear. The V and J ends lost 1 base and 8 bases respectively, with 21 bases between them. This CDR3 comprises 16 residues. Germline values: CDR1 SGHRS, CDR2 YFSETQ. The CDR3 sequence is CASSLQAGATLGGYTF. Written as DNA, the CDR3 is TGCGCCAGCAGCTTGCAGGCAGGTGCCACCCTAGGGGGCTACACCTTC.

V gene TRBV5-1 combines with J gene TRBJ1-1; D gene ambiguous. Trimming took 3 bases from V and 0 from J, leaving 6 bases between them. From germline, CDR1 is SGHRS and CDR2 YFSETQ. The CDR3 spans 13 residues. The CDR3 coding sequence is TGCGCCAGCAGCTGGAGACTGAACACTGAAGCTTTCTTT. Translating it yields CASSWRLNTEAFF.